The rows below give T cell receptor beta chains drawn from one sample of a study of shared clonotypes between healthy human individuals. Using immunoSEQ multiplex PCR, the repertoire was profiled, and TCRdb retains in-frame clones only, with some absent. The sample lists roughly 2,000,000 clones, roughly 94% occurring once. Sample: naive CD8+ T cells sorted from blood. These receptors were taken from a young man in good health. Both conserved end residues are part of each CDR3. A D gene is named only where the DNA matches it firmly. Expanded clones are given a class, and other clones once, few, many or no size at all.

clone size | J gene | D gene | V gene | CDR3 DNA | CDR3 protein
few | TRBJ1-5 | NA | TRBV6-1 | TGTGCCAGCAGTGAAGAGGGCTGGGGCAATCAGCCCCAGCATTTT | CASSEEGWGNQPQHF
NA | TRBJ2-7 | TRBD2 | TRBV7-2 | TGTGCCAGCAGCTTAAGCTTTTGGGCGGGAGGGTACACCTACGAGCAGTACTTC | CASSLSFWAGGYTYEQYF
NA | TRBJ2-7 | NA | TRBV6-6 | TGTGCCAGCAGTTACGAATGGGGGGAAGAGCAGTACTTC | CASSYEWGEEQYF
few | TRBJ1-1 | NA | TRBV4-1 | TGCGCCAGCAGCCAACCGGGATTGGACACTGAAGCTTTCTTT | CASSQPGLDTEAFF
NA | TRBJ2-1 | NA | TRBV5-6 | TGTGCCAGCAGCTTCCTGGGCGGTGAGCAGTTCTTC | CASSFLGGEQFF
NA | TRBJ2-2 | NA | TRBV4-1 | TGCGCCAGCAGCCTCACAGGGTCCGTCGGGGAGCTGTTTTTT | CASSLTGSVGELFF
NA | TRBJ2-3 | NA | TRBV28 | TGTGCCAGCAGTTTAGGTGGCTTTACCGTAGATACGCAGTATTTT | CASSLGGFTVDTQYF
NA | TRBJ1-4 | NA | TRBV4-3 | TGCGCCAGCAGCCAAGAAGAGAGGACCGGGTTAGATGAAAAACTGTTTTTT | CASSQEERTGLDEKLFF
NA | TRBJ2-1 | TRBD2 | TRBV10-3 | TGTGCCATCAGTGAACTAGCGCCAGGTGGTGAGGGCTACAATGAGCAGTTCTTC | CAISELAPGGEGYNEQFF
NA | TRBJ2-6 | NA | TRBV10-1 | TGCGCCAGCAGCGGCGCGGATACTGGGGCCAACGTCCTGACTTTC | CASSGADTGANVLTF
NA | TRBJ2-3 | TRBD2 | TRBV7-3 | TGTGCCAGCAGCGTAAGCGGGGGGCACACAGATACGCAGTATTTT | CASSVSGGHTDTQYF
NA | TRBJ1-3 | TRBD1 | TRBV29-1 | TGCAGCGTTGTCTTAGGGACAGGGATCTCTGGAAACACCATATATTTT | CSVVLGTGISGNTIYF
NA | TRBJ2-7 | TRBD2 | TRBV4-3 | TGCGCCAGCAGCCAAGATTCGGCGGGAGCCTACGAGCAGTACTTC | CASSQDSAGAYEQYF
NA | TRBJ2-2 | TRBD1 | TRBV6-5 | TGTGCCAGCAGGCCGGGACAGGGGTTCGGGGAGCTGTTTTTT | CASRPGQGFGELFF
NA | TRBJ1-6 | NA | TRBV27 | TGTGCCAGCAGTTTAGGCATCGGTTCACCCCTCCACTTT | CASSLGIGSPLHF
NA | TRBJ1-1 | NA | TRBV30 | TGTGCCTGGAGTGTACTGGCTGAAGCTTTCTTT | CAWSVLAEAFF
NA | TRBJ1-2 | TRBD1 | TRBV5-1 | TGCGCCAGCAGCCCGTACCCCGACAGGGGGTTCGAAGGCTACACCTTC | CASSPYPDRGFEGYTF
NA | TRBJ1-1 | NA | TRBV28 | TGTGCCAGCAGTTTCAACACTGAAGCTTTCTTT | CASSFNTEAFF
NA | TRBJ1-2 | NA | TRBV11-2 | TGTGCCAGCAGCTTAGAACACGGGTATGGCTACACCTTC | CASSLEHGYGYTF
NA | TRBJ1-6 | NA | TRBV7-3 | TGTGCCAGCAGCCCCCAGCTCGATTCACCCCTCCACTTT | CASSPQLDSPLHF
NA | TRBJ1-3 | NA | TRBV9 | TGTGCCAGCAGCTACGACGGGGCCTCTGGAAACACCATATATTTT | CASSYDGASGNTIYF
once | TRBJ2-5 | TRBD1 | TRBV7-9 | TGTGCCAGCAGCCTTGGGACAGCAGGCCAAGAGACCCAGTACTTC | CASSLGTAGQETQYF
NA | TRBJ2-5 | NA | TRBV27 | TGTGCCAGCAGTCCCACGACGGAATACCAAGAGACCCAGTACTTC | CASSPTTEYQETQYF
NA | TRBJ1-5 | TRBD1 | TRBV6-1 | TGTGCCAGCAGTCCGTGGGACAGCAGCAATCAGCCCCAGCATTTT | CASSPWDSSNQPQHF
NA | TRBJ2-3 | NA | TRBV2 | TGTGCCAGCAGTGAAGCGCCCACAGATACGCAGTATTTT | CASSEAPTDTQYF
NA | TRBJ2-3 | TRBD2 | TRBV11-2 | TGTGCCAGCAGCTTAGGGGCGGGAGGAGATACGCAGTATTTT | CASSLGAGGDTQYF
NA | TRBJ1-5 | TRBD1 | TRBV4-1 | TGCGCCAGCAGCCAAGAAGGACAGGGGATTCAGCCCCAGCATTTT | CASSQEGQGIQPQHF
NA | TRBJ2-1 | TRBD2 | TRBV5-8 | TGTGCCAGCAGCTCGCGGGACTATTACAATGAGCAGTTCTTC | CASSSRDYYNEQFF
once | TRBJ2-1 | TRBD2 | TRBV10-3 | TGTGCCATCAGTGACCCGGGGGGAACAGGACCGTTTCGGTTCTTC | CAISDPGGTGPFRFF
once | TRBJ2-2 | TRBD1 | TRBV5-4 | TGTGCCAGCAGCTTGGTGCCTGGACAGGGTCCCGGGGAGCTGTTTTTT | CASSLVPGQGPGELFF
NA | TRBJ1-1 | TRBD1 | TRBV25-1 | TGTGCCAGCAGTTGGACAGGGGTGAACACTGAAGCTTTCTTT | CASSWTGVNTEAFF
NA | TRBJ1-1 | NA | TRBV5-1 | TGCGCCAGCAGCTTATGGGAAATGAGTGAAGCTTTCTTT | CASSLWEMSEAFF
NA | TRBJ1-4 | TRBD1 | TRBV7-9 | TGTGCCAGCAGCCATAACGGTCAGGGGGCTAATGAAAAACTGTTTTTT | CASSHNGQGANEKLFF
NA | TRBJ1-1 | TRBD1 | TRBV5-6 | TGTGCCAGCAGCTTGGAGGGGGGACAGGAGGAAGGCACTGAAGCTTTCTTT | CASSLEGGQEEGTEAFF